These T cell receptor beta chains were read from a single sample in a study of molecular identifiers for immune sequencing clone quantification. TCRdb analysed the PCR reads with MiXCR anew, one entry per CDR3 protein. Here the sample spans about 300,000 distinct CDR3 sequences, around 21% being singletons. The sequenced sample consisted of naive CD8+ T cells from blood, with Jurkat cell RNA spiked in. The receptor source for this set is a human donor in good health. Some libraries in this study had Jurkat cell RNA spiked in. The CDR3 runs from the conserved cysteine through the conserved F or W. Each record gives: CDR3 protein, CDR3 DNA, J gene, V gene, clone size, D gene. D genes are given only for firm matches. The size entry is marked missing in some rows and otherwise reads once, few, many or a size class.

cdr3_aa: CASSASGRAEETQYF; cdr3_nt: TGTGCCAGCAGTGCAAGCGGGAGGGCCGAAGAGACCCAGTACTTC; j_call: TRBJ2-5; v_call: TRBV12-3/TRBV12-4; clone_size: many; d_call: TRBD2
cdr3_aa: CASSWGTGPETQYF; cdr3_nt: TGCGCCAGCAGCTGGGGGACTGGACCAGAGACCCAGTACTTC; j_call: TRBJ2-5; v_call: TRBV5-1; clone_size: many; d_call: .
cdr3_aa: CASSLSGTVINEKLFF; cdr3_nt: TGTGCCAGCAGCTTATCCGGGACAGTCATTAATGAAAAACTGTTTTTT; j_call: TRBJ1-4; v_call: TRBV7-2; clone_size: many; d_call: TRBD1
cdr3_aa: CASSYSAGYYEQYF; cdr3_nt: TGTGCCAGCAGTTACTCGGCAGGGTACTACGAGCAGTACTTC; j_call: TRBJ2-7; v_call: TRBV6-2/TRBV6-3; clone_size: few; d_call: .
cdr3_aa: CAIKKGDEQYF; cdr3_nt: TGTGCCATAAAAAAGGGGGACGAGCAGTACTTC; j_call: TRBJ2-7; v_call: TRBV12-3/TRBV12-4; clone_size: many; d_call: .
cdr3_aa: CASSLDLANLGEETQYF; cdr3_nt: TGCGCCAGCAGCTTGGACCTAGCGAACCTGGGGGAAGAGACCCAGTACTTC; j_call: TRBJ2-5; v_call: TRBV5-1; clone_size: many; d_call: .
cdr3_aa: CASSLARYQETQYF; cdr3_nt: TGTGCCAGCAGTTTGGCGAGGTACCAAGAGACCCAGTACTTC; j_call: TRBJ2-5; v_call: TRBV12-3/TRBV12-4; clone_size: .; d_call: .
cdr3_aa: CASSLGGLRTEAFF; cdr3_nt: TGTGCCAGCAGCTTAGGGGGGCTGCGCACTGAAGCTTTCTTT; j_call: TRBJ1-1; v_call: TRBV7-9; clone_size: many; d_call: .
cdr3_aa: CSARHGAPNTGELFF; cdr3_nt: TGCAGTGCTAGACACGGGGCACCGAACACCGGGGAGCTGTTTTTT; j_call: TRBJ2-2; v_call: TRBV20-1; clone_size: many; d_call: .
cdr3_aa: CASNTGTTPGEQYF; cdr3_nt: TGTGCCAGTAATACCGGGACTACCCCGGGCGAGCAGTACTTC; j_call: TRBJ2-7; v_call: TRBV19; clone_size: .; d_call: TRBD2
cdr3_aa: CASSATTGLQETQYF; cdr3_nt: TGTGCCAGCAGTGCCACGACAGGGCTTCAAGAGACCCAGTACTTC; j_call: TRBJ2-5; v_call: TRBV25-1; clone_size: many; d_call: TRBD1
cdr3_aa: CASSLPDGLYEQYF; cdr3_nt: TGCGCCAGCAGCTTGCCGGACGGACTCTACGAGCAGTACTTC; j_call: TRBJ2-7; v_call: TRBV5-1; clone_size: many; d_call: .
cdr3_aa: CASSGLQIGDIQYF; cdr3_nt: TGTGCCAGCAGTGGCTTACAAATAGGAGACATTCAGTACTTC; j_call: TRBJ2-4; v_call: TRBV25-1; clone_size: many; d_call: .
cdr3_aa: CASSLAGSGTQYF; cdr3_nt: TGTGCCAGCAGTTTAGCTGGGAGTGGGACCCAGTACTTC; j_call: TRBJ2-5; v_call: TRBV28; clone_size: once; d_call: .
cdr3_aa: CASSLATDTQYF; cdr3_nt: TGTGCCAGCAGCTTAGCCACAGATACGCAGTATTTT; j_call: TRBJ2-3; v_call: TRBV6-2/TRBV6-3; clone_size: many; d_call: .
cdr3_aa: CSARDSGTPPDTQYF; cdr3_nt: TGCAGTGCTAGAGATTCCGGGACTCCGCCAGATACGCAGTATTTT; j_call: TRBJ2-3; v_call: TRBV20-1; clone_size: many; d_call: .
cdr3_aa: CASGSTGYGYTF; cdr3_nt: TGTGCTAGTGGTTCCACAGGGTACGGCTACACCTTC; j_call: TRBJ1-2; v_call: TRBV12-5; clone_size: many; d_call: .
cdr3_aa: CASSLAGTSYNEQFF; cdr3_nt: TGTGCCAGCAGCTTAGCTGGGACGTCCTACAATGAGCAGTTCTTC; j_call: TRBJ2-1; v_call: TRBV7-8; clone_size: .; d_call: .
cdr3_aa: CASSYELGKGGYAF; cdr3_nt: TGTGCCAGCAGTTACGAGTTGGGAAAGGGTGGCTACGCCTTC; j_call: TRBJ1-2; v_call: TRBV6-5; clone_size: .; d_call: .
cdr3_aa: CASSAGELYTGELFF; cdr3_nt: TGTGCCAGCAGCGCAGGGGAGTTATACACCGGGGAGCTGTTTTTT; j_call: TRBJ2-2; v_call: TRBV6-1; clone_size: many; d_call: .
cdr3_aa: CASSLALAGGTGELFF; cdr3_nt: TGTGCCAGCAGCTTGGCGCTAGCGGGGGGCACCGGGGAGCTGTTTTTT; j_call: TRBJ2-2; v_call: TRBV13; clone_size: few; d_call: TRBD2
cdr3_aa: CASSQDRGVSGSSYEQYF; cdr3_nt: TGCGCCAGCAGCCAAGATAGAGGTGTAAGCGGGAGTTCCTACGAGCAGTACTTC; j_call: TRBJ2-7; v_call: TRBV4-3; clone_size: few; d_call: TRBD2
cdr3_aa: CASGYSWNQPQHF; cdr3_nt: TGTGCCAGCGGTTACTCTTGGAACCAGCCCCAGCATTTT; j_call: TRBJ1-5; v_call: TRBV6-2/TRBV6-3; clone_size: few; d_call: .
cdr3_aa: CASSLLTSGRTGELFF; cdr3_nt: TGTGCCAGCAGCTTGCTGACTAGCGGGAGGACCGGGGAGCTGTTTTTT; j_call: TRBJ2-2; v_call: TRBV7-2; clone_size: .; d_call: TRBD2
cdr3_aa: CASSYRGQETQYF; cdr3_nt: TGTGCCAGCAGTTATCGAGGGCAAGAGACCCAGTACTTC; j_call: TRBJ2-5; v_call: TRBV6-2/TRBV6-3; clone_size: many; d_call: .
cdr3_aa: CASSSKRDRTDTQYF; cdr3_nt: TGTGCCAGCAGCTCAAAGCGGGATAGGACAGATACGCAGTATTTT; j_call: TRBJ2-3; v_call: TRBV7-9; clone_size: many; d_call: TRBD2
cdr3_aa: CASSAPGRSTDTQYF; cdr3_nt: TGTGCCAGCAGCGCGCCGGGACGCAGCACAGATACGCAGTATTTT; j_call: TRBJ2-3; v_call: TRBV6-6; clone_size: many; d_call: .
cdr3_aa: CASSSTDREMNTEAFF; cdr3_nt: TGTGCCAGCAGCTCAACCGACAGGGAAATGAACACTGAAGCTTTCTTT; j_call: TRBJ1-1; v_call: TRBV7-9; clone_size: few; d_call: TRBD1
cdr3_aa: CATRDSNTDTRYF; cdr3_nt: TGTGCCACCAGGGACAGCAACACAGATACGCGGTATTTT; j_call: TRBJ2-3; v_call: TRBV24-1; clone_size: .; d_call: .
cdr3_aa: CASSSPDRTGTEAFF; cdr3_nt: TGTGCCAGCAGCTCGCCTGACAGGACTGGCACTGAAGCTTTCTTT; j_call: TRBJ1-1; v_call: TRBV7-9; clone_size: many; d_call: .
cdr3_aa: CASSPIAGAGTDTQYF; cdr3_nt: TGTGCCAGCAGTCCAATAGCGGGGGCGGGGACAGATACGCAGTATTTT; j_call: TRBJ2-3; v_call: TRBV27; clone_size: few; d_call: TRBD2
cdr3_aa: CASSFTGGRTKAFF; cdr3_nt: TGTGCCAGCAGTTTTACAGGGGGACGAACTAAAGCTTTCTTT; j_call: TRBJ1-1; v_call: TRBV12-3/TRBV12-4; clone_size: .; d_call: TRBD1
cdr3_aa: CASTWGVSPDTQYF; cdr3_nt: TGTGCCAGCACCTGGGGGGTCTCCCCAGATACGCAGTATTTT; j_call: TRBJ2-3; v_call: TRBV5-4; clone_size: many; d_call: .
cdr3_aa: CASSLRTGLVAFF; cdr3_nt: TGTGCCAGCAGCCTGAGGACAGGGTTAGTGGCTTTCTTT; j_call: TRBJ1-1; v_call: TRBV28; clone_size: many; d_call: TRBD1
cdr3_aa: CATTPPGPLSNTEAFF; cdr3_nt: TGTGCCACCACCCCTCCGGGGCCCCTATCAAACACTGAAGCTTTCTTT; j_call: TRBJ1-1; v_call: TRBV6-2/TRBV6-3; clone_size: .; d_call: .
cdr3_aa: CASSLSWVGAQHF; cdr3_nt: TGTGCCAGCAGCTTGAGCTGGGTCGGGGCCCAGCATTTT; j_call: TRBJ1-5; v_call: TRBV5-6; clone_size: many; d_call: .